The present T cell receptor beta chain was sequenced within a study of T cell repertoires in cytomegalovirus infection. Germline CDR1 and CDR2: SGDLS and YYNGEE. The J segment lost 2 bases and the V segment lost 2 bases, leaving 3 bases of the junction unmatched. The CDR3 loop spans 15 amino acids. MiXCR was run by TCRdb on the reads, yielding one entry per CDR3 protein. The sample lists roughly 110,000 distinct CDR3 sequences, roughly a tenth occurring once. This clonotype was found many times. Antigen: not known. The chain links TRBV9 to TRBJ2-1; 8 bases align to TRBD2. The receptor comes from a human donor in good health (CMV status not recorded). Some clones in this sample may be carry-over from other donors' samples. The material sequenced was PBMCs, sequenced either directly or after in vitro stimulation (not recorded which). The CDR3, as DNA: TGTGCCAGCAGCGTCAGCGGGAGTGCCTACAATGAGCAGTTCTTC. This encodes CASSVSGSAYNEQFF. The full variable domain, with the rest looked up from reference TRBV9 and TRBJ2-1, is DSGVTQTPKHLITATGQRVTLRCSPRSGDLSVYWYQQSLDQGLQFLIQYYNGEERAKGNILERFSAQQFPDLHSELNLSSLELGDSALYFCASSVSGSAYNEQFFGPGTRLTVL.